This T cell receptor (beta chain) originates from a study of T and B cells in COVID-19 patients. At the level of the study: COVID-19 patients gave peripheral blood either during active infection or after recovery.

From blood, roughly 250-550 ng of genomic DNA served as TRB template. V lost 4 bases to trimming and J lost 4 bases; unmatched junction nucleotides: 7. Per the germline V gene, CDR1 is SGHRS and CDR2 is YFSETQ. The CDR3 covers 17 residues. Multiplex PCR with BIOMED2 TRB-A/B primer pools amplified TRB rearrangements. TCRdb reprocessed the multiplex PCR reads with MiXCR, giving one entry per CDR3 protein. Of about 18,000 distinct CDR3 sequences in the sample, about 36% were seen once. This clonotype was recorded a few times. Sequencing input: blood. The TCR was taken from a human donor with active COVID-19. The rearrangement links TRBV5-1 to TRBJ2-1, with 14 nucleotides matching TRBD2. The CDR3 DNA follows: TGCGCCAGCAGCACACGGACTAGCGGGGGGTTATACAATGAGCAGTTCTTC. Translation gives CASSTRTSGGLYNEQFF.